This record looks at one TCR beta chain sequence and its context. These data are taken from a study of T cell repertoires in cytomegalovirus infection. J was trimmed by 4 bases and V by 5 bases; bases with no gene match: 6. Germline assignment: CDR1 SEHNR and CDR2 FQNEAQ (reference sequence). The CDR3 is 15 residues long. TCRdb reprocessed the reads via MiXCR and lists one record per CDR3 protein. The top ten hold roughly a quarter of the sample, which has 500,000 or so distinct CDR3 sequences, 16% seen once. Input material: CD8+ T cells from PBMCs. The chain links TRBV7-9 to TRBJ2-3; 10 nucleotides agree with TRBD1. The source of this sequence is a human donor in good health (CMV status not recorded). Some clones in this sample may be carry-over from other donors' samples. In DNA, the CDR3 is TGTGCCAGCAGCCACCGGGACAGGGGCCCAGATACGCAGTATTTT. This gives the protein CASSHRDRGPDTQYF.